This T cell receptor beta chain was captured by sequencing in a study of cytomegalovirus exposure and HLA in healthy donors (dated by TCRdb to 2017 to 2019). Study-wide context: An earlier analysis of 587 of the donors reported about 290 Gb of sequence data and 100 million to 140 million unique TCR beta sequences from roughly 180 million T cells. Approximately 300 gigabases of sequencing data and 91 million or so unique TCR sequences made up an early release that covered 500 to 700 HLA-typed donors. Of the roughly 430 genotyped donors, over 70% fell in the genetic ancestry cluster associated with self-reported Caucasian donors. The study aimed to test whether signatures of past pathogen exposure could be identified by cataloging public T cell receptors. Using immunosequencing, the study profiled T cell repertoires from 640 or so subjects and related those repertoires to cytomegalovirus serostatus. A separate validation cohort of 90 to 150 different subjects was used in addition to the roughly 720-subject first cohort. To predict cytomegalovirus infection status, the study brought together high-throughput TCR immunosequencing, statistical association of individual TCRs with disease status, and machine learning. To study patterns of TCR occurrence, a later analysis re-analyzed previously published TCR beta repertoires from several hundred donors and added high-resolution HLA genotyping. Rather than using new phenotypic data, the later analysis identified candidate immune exposures from TCR beta sequences and from how often those sequences occurred across donors. To decide whether each TCR beta V gene segment behaved as functional or pseudogenic, an earlier analysis of over 500 of the donors relied on high-throughput TCR beta sequencing. Donor age, sex, ethnicity and CMV serostatus were compiled together with the repertoire data. Genome-wide SNP genotypes for about three fifths of the 666 donors were used in a later genetic analysis, which treated that subset as a discovery cohort. All discovery cohort repertoires had been generated using a single sequencing platform. HLA typing covered class I and class II loci at four-digit resolution. The number of donors typed differed by locus, with about 629-640 for A, B, C, DRB1 and DQB1, more than 500 for DQA1, over 600 for DPA1, and around 460 for DPB1. Roughly five DR-DQ haplotypes were handled as single units for association and clustering, since linkage in the cohort was strong. Among 398 genotyped donors of the cohort, an average of about 240,000 unique TCR beta nucleotide sequences were sequenced per donor, roughly 18% of them non-productive.

The library came from the immunoSEQ multiplex PCR assay. For the multiplex PCR, a mixture combining 60 forward primers for TCR Vbeta segments and 13 reverse primers for TCR Jbeta segments was used. A multiplex PCR assay on genomic DNA amplified the CDR3 region of rearranged TCR beta genes. Amplified TCR beta libraries were sequenced as 87-base-pair reads on the Illumina HiSeq System. In the original analysis: Across the roughly 700 repertoires, a later analysis counted some 80 million unique TCR beta chains, 8.5 million to 12 million of which were shared by at least two donors. Raw reads were error-corrected and collapsed into unique sequences with a nearest-neighbor algorithm that merged closely related sequences to remove PCR and sequencing errors. To assign V, D and J gene segments, CDR3 sequences were aligned to IMGT reference sequences. For a sequence to be retained, a match of at least six nucleotides was required to both a V gene segment and a J gene segment. Rearrangements were classified as productive when the CDR3 lacked stop codons and remained in frame with V and J, and all other rearrangements were classified as non-productive. CDR3 was defined by IMGT convention, running from the second conserved V-encoded cysteine to the conserved J-encoded phenylalanine. Sequences without an unambiguous match to a single V gene segment were excluded from the earlier analysis of over 500 of the donors. In an earlier analysis of about 590 of the donors, a V segment was called functional when productive rearrangements were above 56.7%, and segregating when the standard deviation between donors exceeded 5%. A statistical classification framework was developed to diagnose cytomegalovirus status using the catalog of TCR beta chain sequences. V and J gene assignment, in a later analysis, came from comparing TCR nucleotide sequences with IMGT/GENE-DB human TR gene sequences. In a later analysis, CDR3 sequences and most-parsimonious VDJ recombination scenarios were assigned using the TCRdist pipeline. In a later analysis, every TCR beta chain was defined by the combination of its CDR3 amino acid sequence and its V-gene family, and reads without a unique V-gene family were dropped. In a later analysis, around 650 highly shared, low-generation-probability nucleotide sequences were removed to address suspected cross-contamination and a sequencing artifact. A later analysis calculated a clonal expansion index for each public chain from normalized within-repertoire ranks of inferred template counts. Generation probabilities in a later analysis came from a VDJ recombination model fitted to out-of-frame rearrangements, and those results were checked against IGoR. A later analysis scored TCR-TCR, TCR-HLA and TCR-CMV co-occurrence with hypergeometric tests, applying a repertoire-size bias correction to TCR pairs. A later analysis estimated false discovery rates by permuting HLA or CMV assignments 20 times. In a later analysis, co-occurring TCRs were grouped using DBSCAN, with TCRdist sequence similarity added in when clustering inside HLA-allele-positive subsets. For co-occurrence clustering, repertoires with fewer than 30,000 or more than 120,000 public chains were excluded, along with 5 or 6 repertoires with anomalous nucleotide sharing. As stored in TCRdb, this immuneACCESS dataset retains in-frame rearrangements with V and J assigned. A fraction of the clones does not appear; measured against another copy, unresolved V genes explain less than half of the discrepancy, and the remainder lacks a known reason. V and J calls and clone size are those listed in that table; D and trimming were worked out from the DNA. The sample contains 150,000 to 200,000 clones, more than 75% of them found a single time. Around 15% of the sample comes from the top ten.

The cohort was made up of 500 to 850 healthy bone marrow donors. At the time of sampling, all cohort members were nominally healthy, though unrecorded immune exposures were likely present. The donor tested CMV seronegative and was one of the 352 seronegative cohort members. A peripheral blood sample was collected from each donor, and TCR beta sequencing was performed on peripheral blood mononuclear cells. The Qiagen DNeasy Blood Extraction Kit was used to extract genomic DNA from the blood cell samples. Paper-wide results and their limitations: A later genetic analysis associated a missense DCLRE1C variant with V-gene and J-gene trimming of TCR beta chains, and an independent cohort replicated the association. In a later analysis, several top co-occurrence clusters were reported to appear linked to parvovirus B19, influenza, CMV and Epstein-Barr virus. The earlier analysis of 587 of the donors excluded approximately 15 rarely observed V segments, including chromosome 9 orphons, because counts were too low. In vitro tests confirmed that three of the cytomegalovirus-associated TCR beta chains recognize cytomegalovirus antigens. A later analysis associated 16,951 TCR beta sequences with specific HLA alleles at a false discovery rate of 0.05. The authors suggested that the approach could potentially be generalized to other disease states and immunological phenotypes. This cohort had only TCR beta chains sequenced, and the lack of alpha or paired-chain data limited which features could be detected. Assigning TCR associations to individual alleles was difficult when HLA alleles, especially DR and DQ, strongly co-occurred. A total of roughly 160 TCR beta chains were listed by the study as associated with cytomegalovirus. Because HLA typing was missing for some donors at each locus, association tests included only the typed subset. In a later analysis, TCR association rates were found to vary across HLA loci, with the most associated TCRs seen for DRB1 alleles and the fewest for HLA-C alleles. Because the 87-base-pair reads could not distinguish some IMGT-functional V segments, including TRBV6-2 and TRBV6-3, those segments were excluded. A cluster of highly shared sequence variants was judged likely to represent a technical artifact of the sequencing pipeline. Correlated functional status among segregating V segments might be attributable to linkage disequilibrium, but an unknown experimental factor could not be ruled out. Broadly in line with IMGT annotations, most TCR beta V segments showed up in productive rearrangements about 87% or about 30% of the time in an earlier analysis of under 700 of the donors. Most CMV-associated TCR beta chains appeared to be HLA-restricted in a later analysis, and the HLA associations seemed to be driven largely by CMV exposure. Roughly uniform sequencing depth across donors was assumed in presence/absence analyses, although this assumption may not hold. The only immune exposure information available for the cohort was CMV serostatus. In a later analysis, HLA-associated TCR beta chains showed more clonal expansion and lower generation probabilities than non-associated chains that were equally common. The classifier was reported to diagnose cytomegalovirus status with high specificity and sensitivity in both the original cohort and the validation cohort. A further reported finding was that TCR beta sequences accurately predicted the HLA-A and HLA-B alleles for most subjects in the first cohort. Most TCR sequences were seen in very few donors, while some public TCRs were found in many individuals. In a later genetic analysis, fewer N-insertions in productive TCRs were reported among donors in an Asian-associated ancestry cluster than the approximately 670-donor mean.

Concerning this clone itself: There is no known antigen for this receptor. The record has no base qualities; no much larger clone is one base away.

Taken from the germline V gene, the CDR1 and CDR2 loops are MDHEN and SYDVKM. V is pared back by 9 bases and J by 4 bases, with 12 bases lying between the germline termini. Taken from cysteine to phenylalanine, the CDR3 has 13 residues. CDR3 DNA is the only sequence kept; it has 39 bases, read in frame from the first base. Recombination joined TRBV28 with TRBJ1-4, with an unclear D gene assignment. The material sequenced was PBMCs. This receptor was obtained from a woman between 35 and 50 years old in good health and CMV-seronegative. In nucleotides, the sequence is TGTGCCAGTAGAGCATCCTTTAATGAAAAACTGTTTTTT. Its product reads: CASRASFNEKLFF.